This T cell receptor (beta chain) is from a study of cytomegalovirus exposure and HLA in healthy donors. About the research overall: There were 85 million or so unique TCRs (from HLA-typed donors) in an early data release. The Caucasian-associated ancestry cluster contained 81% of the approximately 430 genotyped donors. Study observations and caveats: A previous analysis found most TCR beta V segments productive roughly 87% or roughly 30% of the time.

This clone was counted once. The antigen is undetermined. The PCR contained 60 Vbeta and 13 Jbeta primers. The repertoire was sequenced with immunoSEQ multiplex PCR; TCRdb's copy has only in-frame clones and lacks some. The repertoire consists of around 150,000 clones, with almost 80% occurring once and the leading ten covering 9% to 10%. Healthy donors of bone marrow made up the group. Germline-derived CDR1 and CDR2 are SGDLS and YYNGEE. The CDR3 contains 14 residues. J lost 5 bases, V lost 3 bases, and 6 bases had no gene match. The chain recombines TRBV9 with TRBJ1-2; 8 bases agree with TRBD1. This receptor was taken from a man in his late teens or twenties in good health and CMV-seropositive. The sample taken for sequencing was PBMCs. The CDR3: CASSGTGGLYGYTF. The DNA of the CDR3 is TGTGCCAGCAGCGGCACAGGGGGACTGTATGGCTACACCTTC. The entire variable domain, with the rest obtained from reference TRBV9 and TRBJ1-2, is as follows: DSGVTQTPKHLITATGQRVTLRCSPRSGDLSVYWYQQSLDQGLQFLIQYYNGEERAKGNILERFSAQQFPDLHSELNLSSLELGDSALYFCASSGTGGLYGYTFGSGTRLTVV.